This T cell receptor beta chain is drawn from a study of T-cell reconstitution after alpha-beta-depleted transplantation in children. Germline CDR1 is LGHDT and CDR2 is YNNKEL (reference sequence). Trimming took off 4 bases at V and 5 bases at J, with 13 bases between the two ends. The CDR3 consists of 14 residues. A TCRbeta library incorporating unique molecular identifiers was prepared. MiXCR was run by TCRdb on the PCR reads, yielding one entry per CDR3 protein. The repertoire holds approximately 430,000 distinct CDR3 sequences, with around 15% as singletons. This material consisted of PBMCs, mostly from graft donor cells, taken 360 days after TCRalphabeta/CD19-depleted stem cell transplant. This TCR was recovered from a boy under two years old who had a stem cell transplant for Wiskott-Aldrich syndrome, so the T cells may come from the graft donor. The J gene is TRBJ2-3, the V gene TRBV3-1; D unclear. The CDR3 region is CASSPGPKLDTQYF. The CDR3 region has the DNA TGTGCCAGCAGCCCTGGCCCAAAACTAGATACGCAGTATTTT.